This T cell receptor beta chain was observed in a study of early T cells in non-severe SARS-CoV-2 infection. The CDR3 has 12 amino acids. Germline V CDR1 and CDR2: MNHNY, SVGAGI (reference sequence). With 7 bases removed from V and 6 bases from J, the gap between germline ends came to 13 bases. As part of library construction, unique molecular identifiers were attached to individual cDNA molecules. TCRdb ran MiXCR on the 5' RACE reads and lists one entry per CDR3 protein. Seen here are 95,000 to 110,000 distinct CDR3 sequences, approximately 10% observed once, and the top ten hold more than 6.5%. The TCR comes from an adult who was a healthcare worker with PCR-confirmed SARS-CoV-2 infection or an uninfected control (not recorded which). The chain has TRBV6-6 and TRBJ2-7; D possibly corresponds to TRBD1 (6 bases). The sample was whole blood. CDR3 protein: CASIPQGTEQYF. CDR3 sequence (DNA): TGTGCCAGCATCCCACAGGGAACCGAGCAGTACTTC.